The next 15 T cell receptor beta chains were all read from a single sample in a study of radiotherapy plus CTLA-4 blockade in lung cancer. Measured with immunoSEQ multiplex PCR; TCRdb has only the in-frame clones, and not every one. The data show more than 90,000 clones, about 77% seen once. The specimen comprised peripheral blood, sampled from a patient treated with radiotherapy plus ipilimumab. All receptors come from a human donor with non-small cell lung cancer who had a partial response to radiotherapy plus ipilimumab.

The rearrangement uses TRBV2 and TRBJ1-1; D ambiguous. CDR3 length equals 11 residues. V was pared by 5 bases and J by 3 bases, with 4 bases between. CDR1 and CDR2 from the germline V gene are SNHLY and FYNNEI. CDR3 nucleotides: TGTGCCAGCAGTCCCTACACTGAAGCTTTCTTT. It translates to CASSPYTEAFF.

The J gene is TRBJ1-5, the V gene TRBV28; a weak D match, TRBD1 (5 bases). The germline gives CDR1 MDHEN, CDR2 SYDVKM. The length of the CDR3 is 15 residues. Trimming took 6 bases from V and 2 from J, leaving 14 bases between them. The CDR3 sequence is CASRQQDVGNQPQHF. The CDR3 DNA reads TGTGCCAGCAGACAACAGGACGTCGGCAATCAGCCCCAGCATTTT.

Written as DNA, the CDR3 is TGTGCCAGCCGACGACAGAGAATGAACACTGAAGCTTTCTTT. Encoded protein: CASRRQRMNTEAFF. The chain links TRBV28 to TRBJ1-1; possibly TRBD1 for D (5 bases). The CDR3 is 14 residues long. Germline lookup yields CDR1 MDHEN and CDR2 SYDVKM. V dropped 8 bases and J dropped 0 bases, with 13 bases sitting between them. Drawing the rest from reference TRBV28 and TRBJ1-1, the complete variable domain is DVKVTQSSRYLVKRTGEKVFLECVQDMDHENMFWYRQDPGLGLRLIYFSYDVKMKEKGDIPEGYSVSREKKERFSLILESASTNQTSMYLCASRRQRMNTEAFFGQGTRLTVV.

The V and J genes are TRBV30 and TRBJ2-1, with 12 nucleotides matching TRBD2. CDR1 and CDR2 (germline): GTSNPN, SVGIG (reference sequence). With V trimmed by 2 bases and J by 10 bases, 12 bases remained unmatched. There are 16 residues in the CDR3. CDR3 in amino acids: CAWSPMTSGSGREQFF. The DNA for the CDR3 is TGTGCCTGGAGTCCCATGACTAGCGGGAGTGGGAGGGAGCAGTTCTTC.

This clone was detected only once. V gene TRBV7-2 combines with J gene TRBJ2-1; 10 nucleotides agree with TRBD1. The CDR3 runs to 18 residues. The junction had 12 bases not matched to a gene; V was cut back by 5 bases and J by 2 bases. In germline, CDR1 is SGHTA, CDR2 FQGNSA. The CDR3 DNA sequence: TGTGCCAGCAGCGGAAGTCGGGACAGGGGTATAGCCTACAATGAGCAGTTCTTC. As protein: CASSGSRDRGIAYNEQFF.

The chain employs TRBV5-1 and TRBJ2-5; 7 nucleotides line up with TRBD2. CDR3 length: 14 amino acids. V gave up 3 bases and J gave up 3 bases; unmatched junction bases: 5. Germline CDR1 and CDR2: SGHRS and YFSETQ. CDR3 region: CASSWNGGKETQYF. The DNA of the CDR3 is TGCGCCAGCAGCTGGAACGGGGGGAAAGAGACCCAGTACTTC.

This chain connects TRBV18 to TRBJ2-5; the match to TRBD1 covers 9 bases. Germline-derived CDR1 and CDR2 are KGHSH and LQKENI. This CDR3 has 13 amino acids. V dropped 5 bases and J dropped 4; count of bases not matched to a gene: 2. The CDR3 DNA sequence: TGTGCCAGCTCAATACAGGGGGCAGAGACCCAGTACTTC. Amino acid sequence: CASSIQGAETQYF.

This clone was counted only a few times. The chain employs TRBV4-2 and TRBJ2-7; 12 bases match TRBD2. V was pared by 3 bases and J by 4 bases, with 4 bases of the junction left unmatched. Germline V gene data show CDR1 as LGHNA and CDR2 as YNFKEQ. The CDR3 runs to 15 residues. The CDR3 sequence is CASSQELAGGYEQYF. CDR3 DNA sequence: TGTGCCAGCAGCCAGGAACTAGCGGGAGGTTACGAGCAGTACTTC.

The chain couples TRBV15 to TRBJ2-7, with D hard to call. The V end lost 0 bases, the J end lost 7 bases, and 13 bases lay between the germline ends. The length of the CDR3 is 14 residues. Germline-derived CDR1 and CDR2 are LNHNV and YYDKDF (reference sequence). The CDR3 region has the DNA TGTGCCACCAGCAGAGAGGGTCGCGGTCGGGAGCAGTACTTC. It yields the protein CATSREGRGREQYF.

V usage is TRBV6-1 and J usage is TRBJ2-5, with 11 bases lining up with TRBD2. V dropped 4 bases and J dropped 5; count of bases not matched to a gene: 6. The CDR3 contains 15 residues. CDR1 is MNHNS and CDR2 is SASEGT in the germline V gene. The CDR3 spells CASSGVAGGRETQYF. The CDR3 nucleotides read TGTGCCAGCAGTGGAGTAGCGGGAGGGAGGGAGACCCAGTACTTC.

This chain uses TRBV28 with TRBJ1-2; the D gene is possibly TRBD1 (5 bases). Per the germline V gene, CDR1 is MDHEN and CDR2 is SYDVKM. Trimming stripped 5 bases from V and 7 bases from J, with 23 bases between. This CDR3 contains 16 residues. The CDR3 nucleotides read TGTGCCAGCAGTCCCCAGGCGGAGGGGTTCAGATCTGGCTACACCTTC. Amino acid sequence: CASSPQAEGFRSGYTF.

This clone has only one observation. The genes are TRBV18 and TRBJ2-5; 8 bases fit TRBD1. V was pared by 3 bases and J by 2 bases, with 2 bases of the junction left unmatched. The CDR3 is made up of 14 amino acids. The germline V gene has CDR1 KGHSH and CDR2 LQKENI. DNA of the CDR3: TGTGCCAGCTCACCCCGGACAGGGCAAGAGACCCAGTACTTC. This codes for CASSPRTGQETQYF.

The rearrangement uses TRBV28 and TRBJ1-1; the match to TRBD1 covers 7 bases. Germline V gene lookup returns CDR1 MDHEN and CDR2 SYDVKM. With V trimmed by 5 bases and J by 2 bases, 14 bases remained unmatched. CDR3 length: 17 amino acids. The CDR3 reads CASSPLRTGAFNTEAFF. The CDR3 nucleotides read TGTGCCAGCAGTCCTCTGAGGACAGGCGCTTTTAACACTGAAGCTTTCTTT.

The chain employs TRBV13 and TRBJ2-4; 7 nucleotides line up with TRBD1. Per the germline V gene, CDR1 is PRHDT and CDR2 is FYEKMQ (reference sequence). V gave up 5 bases and J gave up 9 bases; unmatched junction bases: 7. CDR3 length equals 13 residues. The CDR3 bases are TGTGCCAGCAGCCAGGGACAGTCAAGCATTCAGTACTTC. It encodes CASSQGQSSIQYF.

The genes are TRBV4-1 and TRBJ2-5; 12 bases line up with TRBD1. The better agreement between TRBJ2-7 and the DNA end casts doubt on the J call. This CDR3 has 17 amino acids. Germline values: CDR1 MGHRA, CDR2 YSYEKL. CDR3 sequence: CASSQRPPGQGAYEQYF. The DNA for the CDR3 is TGCGCCAGCAGCCAGCGGCCCCCGGGACAGGGGGCATACGAGCAGTACTTC.